The clone carrying this T cell receptor beta chain was recorded many times. Its antigen is as yet unknown. It was through 5'RACE template switching that TCR cDNA was made, with a universal primer site and UMIs added. TCRdb called the 5' RACE reads again in MiXCR, with one record for every CDR3 protein. The table shows around 68,000 distinct CDR3 sequences, with about 7.3% occurring only once. The CDR3 sequence is 13 residues long. Germline V CDR1 and CDR2: SGHRS, YFSETQ. With 4 bases clipped from V and 8 bases from J, the junction kept 4 bases outside the gene matches. The record originates from a study of T cells after yellow fever vaccination. Study-wide points: Peak timing came faster in the weaker secondary response, day 5 versus 15. Booster samples showed a return of most primary-vaccination clones (under 98% CD4, around 85% CD8).

Sequenced material: CD8+ T cells sorted from PBMCs, taken roughly 10 days after the first yellow fever vaccination. The TCR sequence derives from a man aged 18 to 30 who received the YFV17D yellow fever vaccine. The rearrangement uses TRBV5-1 and TRBJ1-5, with TRBD1 identical over 9 bases. The CDR3 loop reads CASSVTGGKPQHF. The DNA of the CDR3 is TGCGCCAGCAGCGTAACAGGGGGCAAGCCCCAGCATTTT.